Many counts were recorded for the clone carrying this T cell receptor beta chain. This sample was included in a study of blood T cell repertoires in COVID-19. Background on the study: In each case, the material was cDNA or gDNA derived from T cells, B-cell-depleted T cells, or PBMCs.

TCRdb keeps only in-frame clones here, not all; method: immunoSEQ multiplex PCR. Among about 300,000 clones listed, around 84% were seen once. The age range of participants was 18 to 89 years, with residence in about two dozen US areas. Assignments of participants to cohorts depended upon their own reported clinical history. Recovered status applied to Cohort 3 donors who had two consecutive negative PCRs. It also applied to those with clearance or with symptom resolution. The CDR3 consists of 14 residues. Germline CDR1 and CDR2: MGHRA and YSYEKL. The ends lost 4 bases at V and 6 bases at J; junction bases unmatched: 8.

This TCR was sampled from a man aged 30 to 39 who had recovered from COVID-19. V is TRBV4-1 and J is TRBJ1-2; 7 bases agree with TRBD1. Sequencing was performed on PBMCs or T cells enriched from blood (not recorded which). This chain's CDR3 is CASSRDRVRHGYTF. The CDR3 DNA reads TGCGCCAGCAGCCGAGACAGGGTAAGACATGGCTACACCTTC.